This paragraph reports one T cell receptor (beta chain). The antigen remains undetermined. This sample stems from a study of T cell responses to AZD1222 COVID-19 vaccine. Using immunoSEQ multiplex PCR, the repertoire was profiled, and TCRdb retains in-frame clones only, with some absent. This sample has some 120,000 clones; about 90% occur once, and the top ten carry roughly a sixth. Broader study findings: The study found Spike-specific TCR breadth and depth rose after two AZD1222 doses. The CD4 TCRs associated with vaccination extended across spike and predominated at 160-218 and 743-854. The reported proportion of spike-specific TCRs targeting unmutated variant regions was nearly half. Repertoires were obtained only post-peak T cell response.

This CDR3 comprises 14 residues. Per the germline V gene, CDR1 is MNHNY and CDR2 is SVGAGI (reference sequence). V lost 6 bases to trimming and J lost 0 bases; unmatched junction nucleotides: 2. The clonotype was recovered from an adult in good health. The V and J genes are TRBV6-6 and TRBJ1-5, with TRBD1 matching over 7 bases. The starting material was peripheral blood, obtained on day 0 of MenACWY control vaccination. CDR3 nucleotide sequence: TGTGCCAGCAGACGGGACAGTAGCAATCAGCCCCAGCATTTT. Protein: CASRRDSSNQPQHF.